The present T cell receptor beta chain was sequenced within a study of monozygotic twins with cystic fibrosis. The CDR3 has 16 residues. V was cut by 0 bases and J by 4 bases, with 15 bases left in between. The V gene's germline CDR1 is LGHNA and CDR2 YSLEER. Profiling relied on immunoSEQ multiplex PCR, and the TCRdb table lists in-frame clones only, not all of them. There are 30,000 to 35,000 clones in the sample; around 65% occur only once, and roughly 0.72% lies in the top ten. This TCR derives from a girl aged 5-17 years with cystic fibrosis. The V call is TRBV4-3, the J call TRBJ1-1, with a possible D match to TRBD1 (6 bases). Sequenced: blood. This CDR3 is CASSQEPGGGGTEAFF. CDR3 coding DNA: TGCGCCAGCAGCCAAGAGCCCGGGGGCGGAGGCACTGAAGCTTTCTTT.